A single sample is the source of the 5 T cell receptor beta chains below, sequenced in a study of blood T cell repertoires in COVID-19. Clones were sequenced by immunoSEQ multiplex PCR, and TCRdb holds only the in-frame ones, with some missing. The sample includes about 160,000 clones, about 85% of them seen just once. Sequencing was done on a sample of peripheral blood. Receptor source: an older woman with COVID-19, enrolled during active disease.

The chain carries TRBV7-2 and TRBJ1-3, with D uncertain. The CDR3 spans 15 residues. Per germline, CDR1 SGHTA and CDR2 FQGNSA. V gave up 0 bases and J gave up 0 bases, with 6 bases separating them. The CDR3 region is CASSLAVSSGNTIYF. Written as DNA, the CDR3 is TGTGCCAGCAGCTTAGCAGTCAGCTCTGGAAACACCATATATTTT.

J is TRBJ1-5 and V is TRBV7-9; D gene unclear. CDR1 is SEHNR, CDR2 FQNEAQ, per germline (reference sequence). This CDR3 has 12 amino acids. The ends were cut back, 3 bases at V and 5 bases at J, with 5 bases in the middle. DNA of the CDR3: TGTGCCAGCAGCTTTGGAGATCAGCCCCAGCATTTT. It translates to CASSFGDQPQHF.

The chain combines TRBV27 with TRBJ1-1; D is unclear. This CDR3 region has 13 residues. V dropped 3 bases and J dropped 1 base, with 6 bases sitting between them. Germline-derived CDR1 and CDR2 are MNHEY and SMNVEV (reference sequence). Here the CDR3 DNA reads TGTGCCAGCAGTTTTGCGGGGAACACTGAAGCTTTCTTT. Protein: CASSFAGNTEAFF.

J is TRBJ1-6 and V is TRBV2; 9 bases agree with TRBD1. The V and J ends lost 6 bases and 5 bases, in that order; junction bases with no gene match: 5. CDR1 and CDR2 from the germline V gene are SNHLY and FYNNEI. CDR3 size: 15 residues. For the CDR3, the DNA is TGTGCCAGCAGCGGACAGGGGTTAAATAATTCACCCCTCCACTTT. It encodes CASSGQGLNNSPLHF. Full variable domain (rest looked up from reference TRBV2 and TRBJ1-6): EPEVTQTPSHQVTQMGQEVILRCVPISNHLYFYWYRQILGQKVEFLVSFYNNEISEKSEIFDDQFSVERPDGSNFTLKIRSTKLEDSAMYFCASSGQGLNNSPLHFGNGTRLTVT.

The V call is TRBV4-1, the J call TRBJ1-1, with D possibly TRBD1 on 5 matching bases. Germline CDR1 MGHRA, CDR2 YSYEKL. V dropped 0 bases and J dropped 4 bases, with 12 bases sitting between them. This CDR3 has 15 amino acids. As DNA, the CDR3 is TGCGCCAGCAGCCAAGATGGCTGGGGGGGCACTGAAGCTTTCTTT. Translated, it gives CASSQDGWGGTEAFF.